This paragraph reports one T cell receptor (beta chain). This specimen belongs to a study of blood T cell repertoires in COVID-19. Across the study: The origin of the acute and convalescent COVID-19 samples was the United States, Italy and Spain. The cDNA or gDNA used as material had been derived from T cells, B-cell-depleted T cells, or PBMCs.

Authors' processing steps: Nucleated cell number was recorded as an estimate derived from reference gene primer amplification. The data were produced by immunoSEQ multiplex PCR, yet TCRdb's version contains in-frame clones alone and is incomplete. From that table come the V and J calls and clone size; the DNA was used to work out D and trimming. The sample holds about 220,000 clones; 87% are singletons and the top ten take under 2%. The trim removed 4 bases at V and 5 bases at J, leaving 8 bases unmatched. This CDR3 comprises 14 residues. Germline assignment: CDR1 SQVTM and CDR2 ANQGSEA. The origin of this receptor is a man in his forties with active or convalescent COVID-19. The sequencing input was peripheral blood. This chain links TRBV29-1 with TRBJ2-3; TRBD2 matches at 8 bases. CDR3 DNA: TGCAGCGTTGTCGGGAGGGCCACGGGAGATACGCAGTATTTT. It translates to CSVVGRATGDTQYF.